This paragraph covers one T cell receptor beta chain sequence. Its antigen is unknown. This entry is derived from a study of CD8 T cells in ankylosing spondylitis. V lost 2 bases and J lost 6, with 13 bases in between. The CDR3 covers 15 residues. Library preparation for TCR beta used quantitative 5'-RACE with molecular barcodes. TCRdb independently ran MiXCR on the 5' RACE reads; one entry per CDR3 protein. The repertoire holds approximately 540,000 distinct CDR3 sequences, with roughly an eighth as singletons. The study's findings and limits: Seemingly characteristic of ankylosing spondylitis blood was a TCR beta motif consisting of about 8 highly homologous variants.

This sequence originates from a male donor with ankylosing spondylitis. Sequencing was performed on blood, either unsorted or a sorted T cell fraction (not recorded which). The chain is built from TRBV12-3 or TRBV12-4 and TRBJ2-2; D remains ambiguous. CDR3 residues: CASSLTDTMAGELFF. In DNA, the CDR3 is TGTGCCAGCAGTTTAACCGACACCATGGCCGGGGAGCTGTTTTTT.